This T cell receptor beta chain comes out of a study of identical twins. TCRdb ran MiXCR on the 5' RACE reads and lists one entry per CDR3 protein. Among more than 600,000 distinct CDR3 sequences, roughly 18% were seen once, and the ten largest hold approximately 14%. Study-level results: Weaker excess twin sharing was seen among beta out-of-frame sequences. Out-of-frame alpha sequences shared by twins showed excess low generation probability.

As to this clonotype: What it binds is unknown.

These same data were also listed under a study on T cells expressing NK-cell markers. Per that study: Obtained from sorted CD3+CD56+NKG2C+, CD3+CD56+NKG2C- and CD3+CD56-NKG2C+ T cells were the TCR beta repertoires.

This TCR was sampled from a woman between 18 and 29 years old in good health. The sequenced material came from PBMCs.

CDR3 sequence: CASSAGRQNEQFF. As DNA, the CDR3 is TGTGCCAGCAGCGCAGGTCGACAGAATGAGCAGTTCTTC. The J gene is TRBJ2-1, the V gene TRBV7-2, with a weak D call TRBD1 (5 bases). The CDR3 covers 13 residues. Trimming pared 5 bases from V and 7 bases from J, leaving 12 bases between. Germline V gene data show CDR1 as SGHTA and CDR2 as FQGNSA.